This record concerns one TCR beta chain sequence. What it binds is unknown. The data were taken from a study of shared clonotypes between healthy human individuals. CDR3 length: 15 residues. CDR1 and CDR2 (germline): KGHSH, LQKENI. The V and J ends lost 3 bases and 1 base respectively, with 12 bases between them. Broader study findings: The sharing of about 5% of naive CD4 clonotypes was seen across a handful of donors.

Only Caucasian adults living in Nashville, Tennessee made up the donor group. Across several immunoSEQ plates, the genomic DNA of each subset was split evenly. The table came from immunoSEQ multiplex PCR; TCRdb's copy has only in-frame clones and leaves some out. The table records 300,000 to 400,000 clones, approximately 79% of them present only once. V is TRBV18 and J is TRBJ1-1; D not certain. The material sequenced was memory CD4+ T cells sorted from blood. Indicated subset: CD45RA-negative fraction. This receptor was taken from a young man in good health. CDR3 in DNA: TGTGCCAGCTCACCCTTATCCAGAAGGAACACTGAAGCTTTCTTT. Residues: CASSPLSRRNTEAFF.